The present T cell receptor beta chain was sequenced within a study of blood T cells in healthy people across ages (dated by TCRdb to the mid-2010s). About the investigation overall: In model experiments, template switching captured roughly one uniquely barcoded TCR beta cDNA molecule for every two T cells. Four age groups were formed from the donors: young (average approximately 15 years), middle-aged (approximately 42), aged (about 68) and long-lived (more than 75). Donors of different ages were randomly distributed across sequencing lanes to avoid experimental bias. Two additional independent replicas of 1 million unique cDNA reads from the same blood draw were analyzed for two donors (one aged 18 to 29 and one aged 80 or older). Age-related changes in TCR beta repertoire diversity were measured in the study by deep sequencing normalized with unique cDNA molecular identifiers. What the study reported, not specific to this receptor: Compared with the aged group, the long-lived group had more naive CD4+ T cells, fewer expanded clones and increased TCR diversity, suggesting age selection. Estimates of total diversity based on one million sequenced T cells were regarded as lower bounds and as underestimates. The CMV infection status of donors was not known, potentially confounding age-related changes in expanded clonotypes. Conclusive comparison of naive and antigen-experienced compartments was prevented by the profiling of bulk unsorted PBMCs. A strong correlation was found between observed TCR beta diversity and the percentage of naive T cells measured by flow cytometry. Observed TCR beta diversity per million T cells fell roughly linearly with age, and a significant reduction was already apparent by age roughly 41.

This clonotype was seen a handful of times. No cognate antigen has been identified for it. Within one base of it there is no much larger clone, and no base qualities were kept. From a lookup of the germline V gene (reference sequence), CDR1 and CDR2 are MNHEY and SMNVEV. The CDR3 spans 15 residues, from the cysteine through the phenylalanine. Only the CDR3 DNA is retained, 45 bases long and in frame from the first base. Trimming takes 0 bases off V and 5 bases off J; junction bases not matched to a gene: 3. The 35 to 40 donors, aged roughly 6 to 100 years, were systemically healthy Caucasian individuals from Russia. Each donor gave ten milliliters of peripheral blood, collected into EDTA-treated Vacutainer tubes. Ficoll-Paque density-gradient centrifugation was used to isolate PBMCs, with at least 7 million obtained per sample. Total RNA was extracted from PBMCs with Trizol reagent, with at least 5.5 micrograms obtained per sample. For every donor, flow cytometry on a PBMC aliquot measured the percentage of naive CD45RAhigh/CD27high T cells.

Libraries were prepared through 5' RACE. A second PCR of 7 to 11 cycles was run with a J-beta primer mix and a sample-barcoded 5' primer. Each TCR beta cDNA molecule received a unique molecular identifier from a template-switch 5' adaptor carrying 12 random nucleotides. Each sample yielded at least 3 million CDR3-containing paired-end reads. The Mint cDNA synthesis kit, primed by a TRBC-specific oligonucleotide, was used to synthesize first-strand cDNA from all RNA. Following uracil-DNA glycosylase treatment, all cDNA underwent a first 18-cycle PCR with the universal primers M1SS and BC2_uni_R. As for the original processing: Normalization of each sample was performed by random selection of 1 million high-quality reads, each carrying a distinct molecular identifier. Instead of being binned into consensus sequences, reads that shared molecular identifiers were thrown out. MiTCR, with a Q25 quality threshold and the strictest error-elimination algorithm, was used for CDR3 identification, clonotype clustering and error correction. Lower-bound total TCR beta diversity was estimated with a nonparametric unseen species model using Euler transformation. The public reads were reanalyzed by TCRdb: fastp trimming at Q25, MiXCR alignment, in-frame beta chains only. Identical CDR3 proteins give one entry, which carries the most common genes and DNA. The authors' filters were not applied to this entry. For this sample the table gives 1.8 million or so distinct CDR3 sequences, of which approximately 39% were detected only once. Jointly, the top ten make up 20% to 25% of the sample.

This sequence uses TRBV27 and TRBJ2-5; TRBD2 fits 10 bases in the junction. Sequencing input: blood. The clonotype was recovered from a human donor in good health. The CDR3 region: CASSLSVTSGETQYF. Read as DNA, the sequence is TGTGCCAGCAGTTTATCGGTGACTAGCGGGGAGACCCAGTACTTC.